One and the same sample provided the 27 T cell receptor beta chains below, sequenced in a study of blood T cell repertoires in COVID-19. Some clones are missing from TCRdb's copy, which holds only in-frame ones; the method was immunoSEQ multiplex PCR. Of hundreds of thousands of clones listed, around 89% were seen once; the top ten hold around 4.5%. The specimen was peripheral blood. These receptors all come from a woman aged 25-40 years with acute or convalescent COVID-19.

The chain employs TRBV10-2 and TRBJ2-5, with a weak D call TRBD2 (7 bases). The CDR3 totals 14 residues. Germline lookup yields CDR1 WSHSY and CDR2 SAAADI. Trimming took 1 base from V and 6 from J, leaving 12 bases between them. DNA of the CDR3: TGCGCCAGCAGTGAGTGGGGGGGCGTGCAGACCCAGTACTTC. Amino acid sequence: CASSEWGGVQTQYF.

The CDR3 loop is CASSWDRGVTGELFF. CDR3 sequence (DNA): TGTGCCAGCAGCTGGGACAGGGGGGTCACCGGGGAGCTGTTTTTT. The chain has TRBV6-5 and TRBJ2-2; 11 nucleotides line up with TRBD1. Unmatched junction bases numbered 4, after V lost 6 bases and J lost 4 bases. Germline lookup yields CDR1 MNHEY and CDR2 SVGAGI. The CDR3 runs to 15 residues.

The chain carries TRBV11-2 and TRBJ2-1; TRBD1 aligns across 7 bases. The CDR3 is made up of 15 amino acids. Per germline, CDR1 SGHAT and CDR2 FQNNGV. V dropped 6 bases and J dropped 7; count of bases not matched to a gene: 12. The CDR3 region is CASRRPGQRMNEQFF. As DNA, the CDR3 is TGTGCCAGCAGGAGACCGGGACAGAGAATGAATGAGCAGTTCTTC.

The CDR3 protein is CASSQVTGKPKTNTGELFF. The CDR3 DNA reads TGTGCCAGCAGCCAAGTGACAGGAAAACCAAAAACGAACACCGGGGAGCTGTTTTTT. The V and J genes are TRBV14 and TRBJ2-2, with a tentative D call TRBD1 (6 bases). Germline-derived CDR1 and CDR2 are SGHDN and FVKESK. The germline V and J ends were trimmed by 1 base and 0 bases, with 18 bases remaining between them. The CDR3 has 19 amino acids.

This clone was seen a few times. The J gene is TRBJ1-4, the V gene TRBV7-8; 7 bases align to TRBD1. The germline V gene has CDR1 SGHVS and CDR2 FQNEAQ. Unmatched junction bases numbered 5, after V lost 2 bases and J lost 11 bases. This CDR3 is built from 13 residues. This CDR3 is CASSLSTQGKLFF. Here the CDR3 DNA reads TGTGCCAGCAGCTTATCAACACAGGGGAAACTGTTTTTT.

DNA for the CDR3: TGCAGCGCATCCGGGACAGGTATGCACGAGCAGTACTTC. Its protein product is CSASGTGMHEQYF. This chain uses TRBV29-1 with TRBJ2-7, with 8 positions matching TRBD1. The CDR3 contains 13 residues. Trimming took 7 bases from V and 5 from J; bases not matched to a gene: 10. Germline V gene sequence: CDR1 SQVTM, CDR2 ANQGSEA.

The chain combines TRBV18 with TRBJ2-3; 7 bases are a match to TRBD1. Germline trimming cut 3 bases from V and 3 bases from J; bases unmatched to any gene: 15. CDR3 length equals 18 residues. In germline, CDR1 is KGHSH, CDR2 LQKENI. This chain's CDR3 is CASSPIPRVEQGTDTQYF. As DNA, the CDR3 is TGTGCCAGCTCACCTATACCCCGGGTTGAACAGGGGACAGATACGCAGTATTTT.

V usage is TRBV5-1 and J usage is TRBJ2-3; 8 bases fit TRBD2. Trimming cost V 0 bases and J 0 bases; bases outside gene matches: 3. Per germline, CDR1 SGHRS and CDR2 YFSETQ. This CDR3 is 16 amino acids long. CDR3 nucleotide sequence: TGCGCCAGCAGCTTGGGCCCTAGCGGGAGCACAGATACGCAGTATTTT. Protein product: CASSLGPSGSTDTQYF.

This chain joins TRBV6-5 and TRBJ2-3, with D possibly TRBD2 on 6 matching bases. V was trimmed by 3 bases and J by 1 base, leaving 14 bases between them. The CDR3 extends over 16 amino acids. From germline, CDR1 is MNHEY and CDR2 SVGAGI. CDR3: CASSYGGVYGTDTQYF. CDR3 bases: TGTGCCAGCAGTTATGGAGGGGTTTACGGCACAGATACGCAGTATTTT.

The chain is built from TRBV5-1 and TRBJ1-6, with a possible D match to TRBD1 (5 bases). Deletions cut 4 bases from V and 7 bases from J, with 12 bases between. The CDR3 length is 14 residues. CDR1 and CDR2 from the germline V gene are SGHRS and YFSETQ. In DNA form, the CDR3 reads TGCGCCAGCAGCCCACAGGTGGGAAATTCACCCCTCCACTTT. Its protein is CASSPQVGNSPLHF. Supplemented by reference TRBV5-1 and TRBJ1-6, the full variable domain reads KAGVTQTPRYLIKTRGQQVTLSCSPISGHRSVSWYQQTPGQGLQFLFEYFSETQRNKGNFPGRFSGRQFSNSRSEMNVSTLELGDSALYLCASSPQVGNSPLHFGNGTRLTVT.

This sequence joins TRBV11-2 and TRBJ2-5; 7 bases fit TRBD2. The V gene's germline CDR1 is SGHAT and CDR2 FQNNGV. The CDR3 is made up of 15 amino acids. Trimming at V came to 1 base and at J to 5 bases, leaving 7 bases not matched to a gene. CDR3 bases: TGTGCCAGCAGCTTAGCGGGGGGTTTCGCGGAGACCCAGTACTTC. It specifies CASSLAGGFAETQYF.

For the CDR3, the DNA is TGTGCCAGCAGTGGAGCGGGGGGGCAAGAGCAGTACTTC. It specifies CASSGAGGQEQYF. The rearrangement links TRBV6-1 to TRBJ2-7; TRBD2 matches 10 bases. The germline CDR1 and CDR2 sequences are MNHNS and SASEGT. The CDR3 covers 13 residues. V lost 4 bases, J lost 7 bases, and 4 bases stayed unmatched.

V usage is TRBV30 and J usage is TRBJ2-3, with a possible D match to TRBD1 (7 bases). V was clipped by 0 bases and J by 2 bases, with 15 bases between them. The CDR3 has 16 amino acids. Germline CDR1 is GTSNPN and CDR2 is SVGIG (reference sequence). The CDR3 DNA reads TGTGCCTGGAGTGTACCGGAGGGGGCCTTCACAGATACGCAGTATTTT. This sequence encodes CAWSVPEGAFTDTQYF.

The chain carries TRBV6-5 and TRBJ1-1; D is perhaps TRBD1 (5 bases). The CDR3 sequence is 15 residues long. Germline V gene sequence: CDR1 MNHEY, CDR2 SVGAGI. Trimming pared 4 bases from V and 0 bases from J, leaving 12 bases between. This CDR3 is CASSSVRQLNTEAFF. CDR3 bases: TGTGCCAGCAGTTCCGTACGACAGTTGAACACTGAAGCTTTCTTT.

The chain is built from TRBV2 and TRBJ2-7, with 9 bases matching TRBD1. This CDR3 contains 14 residues. From germline, CDR1 is SNHLY and CDR2 FYNNEI. The V and J ends lost 8 bases and 4 bases, in that order; junction bases with no gene match: 9. The CDR3 DNA reads as TGTGCCAGCGGGGGACAGGGAGGTGGGTACGAGCAGTACTTC. Translating gives CASGGQGGGYEQYF.

The chain employs TRBV9 and TRBJ2-3; 9 nucleotides agree with TRBD2. V dropped 0 bases and J dropped 5; count of bases not matched to a gene: 7. This CDR3 spans 16 amino acids. Per germline, CDR1 SGDLS and CDR2 YYNGEE. This CDR3 reads CASSVEGGGAEDTQYF. Written as DNA, the CDR3 is TGTGCCAGCAGCGTAGAGGGCGGGGGGGCGGAAGATACGCAGTATTTT. Looking up the rest from reference TRBV9 and TRBJ2-3 gives the full variable domain: DSGVTQTPKHLITATGQRVTLRCSPRSGDLSVYWYQQSLDQGLQFLIQYYNGEERAKGNILERFSAQQFPDLHSELNLSSLELGDSALYFCASSVEGGGAEDTQYFGPGTRLTVL.

V and J are TRBV24-1 and TRBJ2-1; D might be TRBD1 (6 bases). There are 16 residues in the CDR3. V dropped 3 bases and J dropped 4 bases, with 15 bases sitting between them. The germline gives CDR1 KGHDR, CDR2 SFDVKD. The CDR3: CATSDPGQPPYNEQFF. CDR3 nucleotide sequence: TGTGCCACCAGTGATCCGGGACAACCTCCTTACAATGAGCAGTTCTTC.

The chain is built from TRBV28 and TRBJ1-1; D is possibly TRBD1 (5 bases). The CDR3 is 16 residues long. Germline assignment: CDR1 MDHEN and CDR2 SYDVKM. V was pared by 3 bases and J by 4 bases, with 18 bases between. CDR3 DNA: TGTGCCAGCAGTTTCCAAAAGGGGATTAGCTTCACTGAAGCTTTCTTT. Translation: CASSFQKGISFTEAFF.

The chain recombines TRBV2 with TRBJ1-6, with TRBD1 identical over 10 bases. The CDR3 totals 15 residues. The germline gives CDR1 SNHLY, CDR2 FYNNEI. V was pared by 7 bases and J by 7 bases, with 7 bases of the junction left unmatched. The CDR3 sequence: CASTPRDRGNSPLHF. CDR3 DNA: TGTGCCAGCACCCCCCGGGACAGGGGAAATTCACCCCTCCACTTT.

The V call is TRBV6-6, the J call TRBJ1-6; D not resolved. The germline gives CDR1 MNHNY, CDR2 SVGAGI (reference sequence). V lost 0 bases and J 4 bases, leaving 7 bases between the germline ends. The CDR3 runs 15 residues. The CDR3 spells CASSYSPRYNSPLHF. The CDR3 nucleotides read TGTGCCAGCAGTTACTCCCCTAGATATAATTCACCCCTCCACTTT.

V usage is TRBV4-1 and J usage is TRBJ2-3; 7 bases align to TRBD2. CDR1 and CDR2 (germline): MGHRA, YSYEKL. This CDR3 has 19 amino acids. The V segment lost 1 base and the J segment 5 bases; nucleotides outside the gene matches: 18. CDR3 DNA: TGCGCCAGCAGCCAAGTTTCCGGGACTATAAGTAGGTCGGTAGATACGCAGTATTTT. Amino acids: CASSQVSGTISRSVDTQYF.

The chain uses TRBV18 and TRBJ2-7; D not certain. Germline CDR1 and CDR2: KGHSH and LQKENI. The CDR3 length is 13 residues. V was trimmed by 2 bases and J by 3 bases, leaving 8 bases between them. The CDR3 sequence is CASSPGVDYEQYF. The CDR3 bases are TGTGCCAGCTCACCAGGTGTAGACTACGAGCAGTACTTC.

The gene calls are TRBV2 and TRBJ2-5; D is perhaps TRBD2 (6 bases). CDR1 is SNHLY and CDR2 is FYNNEI in the germline V gene. V was shortened by 5 bases and J by 7 bases, with 11 bases between the two germline ends. This CDR3 region has 12 residues. The CDR3 reads CASSRDWRTQYF. The CDR3 DNA follows: TGTGCCAGCAGTAGGGACTGGAGGACCCAGTACTTC.

The chain uses TRBV19 and TRBJ1-1; no clear D. V lost 1 base and J 1 base, leaving 4 bases between the germline ends. The V gene's germline CDR1 is LNHDA and CDR2 SQIVND (reference sequence). The CDR3 consists of 13 residues. CDR3 region: CASSIVRNTEAFF. CDR3 bases: TGTGCCAGTAGTATAGTTCGGAACACTGAAGCTTTCTTT.

The J gene is TRBJ2-7, the V gene TRBV2, with D uncertain. Germline CDR1 and CDR2: SNHLY and FYNNEI. The length of the CDR3 is 14 residues. Trimming cost V 4 bases and J 0 bases, with 10 bases left between them. CDR3 region: CASSAAPVSYEQYF. The CDR3 coding sequence is TGTGCCAGCAGTGCTGCCCCGGTCTCCTACGAGCAGTACTTC.

The rearrangement links TRBV3-1 (or the pseudogene TRBV3-2) to TRBJ2-2; D gene ambiguous. Trimming took off 0 bases at V and 7 bases at J, with 6 bases between the two ends. CDR1 and CDR2 (germline): LGHDT, YNNKEL (reference sequence). CDR3 size: 13 residues. CDR3 in DNA: TGTGCCAGCAGCCAAGAGGCAGTCGGGGAGCTGTTTTTT. Its protein product is CASSQEAVGELFF.

This chain joins TRBV10-1 and TRBJ2-1; 9 bases align to TRBD2. Germline trimming cut 4 bases from V and 1 base from J; bases unmatched to any gene: 2. The CDR3 extends over 15 amino acids. The germline CDR1 and CDR2 sequences are WNHNN and SYGVQD (reference sequence). As DNA, the CDR3 is TGCGCCAGCAGTGGCGGGGGGGTGTCCTACAATGAGCAGTTCTTC. Translation gives CASSGGGVSYNEQFF.